The 27 T cell receptor beta chains given below trace back to one sample, sequenced in a study of beta chain features in type 1 diabetes. The study reverse transcribed the entire isolated RNA, so it sequenced expressed TCRB transcripts. Measured with immunoSEQ multiplex PCR; TCRdb has only the in-frame clones, and not every one. The table includes more than 300,000 clones, roughly 16% detected once. The sequencing input was naive CD4+ T cells from blood. The receptor source for this set is a woman under 30 in good health.

This clone occurred a few times. The chain couples TRBV5-1 to TRBJ2-7, with TRBD2 as a possible D gene (6 bases). In germline, CDR1 is SGHRS, CDR2 YFSETQ. The CDR3 runs to 14 residues. Between the trimmed V and J ends, which lost 4 bases and 4 bases, there was a span of 15 bases. The CDR3 nucleotides are TGCGCCAGCAGCCTGGCGGGACTCCAATACGAGCAGTACTTC. As protein: CASSLAGLQYEQYF.

This clone appeared a few times. V is TRBV6-1 and J is TRBJ2-3, with 11 nucleotides matching TRBD2. Germline CDR1 and CDR2: MNHNS and SASEGT. The CDR3 runs to 15 residues. The trim removed 6 bases at V and 0 bases at J, leaving 2 bases unmatched. The CDR3 DNA reads as TGTGCCAGCAGGAGGACTAGCGGGAGCACAGATACGCAGTATTTT. Translated, it gives CASRRTSGSTDTQYF.

This chain links TRBV11-3 with TRBJ2-1, with 11 bases matching TRBD1. The J segment lost 7 bases and the V segment lost 6 bases, leaving 5 bases of the junction unmatched. This CDR3 contains 14 residues. Germline CDR1 and CDR2: SGHNT and YENEEA. DNA for the CDR3: TGTGCCAGCAGACGGGACAGGGGGGAGAATGAGCAGTTCTTC. This encodes CASRRDRGENEQFF.

This clone has only a few counts. The chain combines TRBV4-2 with TRBJ2-1, with 9 bases that match TRBD2. There are 14 residues in the CDR3. With 1 base clipped from V and 9 bases from J, the junction kept 4 bases outside the gene matches. Germline-derived CDR1 and CDR2 are LGHNA and YNFKEQ. DNA for the CDR3: TGTGCCAGCAGCCAAGGTGGCGGGAGGGGTGAGCAGTTCTTC. Protein product: CASSQGGGRGEQFF.

The V and J genes are TRBV30 and TRBJ2-7, with 10 bases that match TRBD1. This CDR3 has 15 residues. CDR1 and CDR2 (germline): GTSNPN, SVGIG (reference sequence). After removal of 4 bases from V and 3 bases from J, the junction contained 9 bases not matched to a gene. This chain's CDR3 is CAWTEVGQGFYEQYF. The CDR3, as DNA: TGTGCCTGGACCGAAGTGGGACAGGGGTTCTACGAGCAGTACTTC.

This clone occurred a few times. The same CDR3 can be traced to other DNA sequences in this sample. This rearrangement joins TRBV30 to TRBJ1-5; 8 bases agree with TRBD1. CDR1 is GTSNPN and CDR2 is SVGIG in the germline V gene (reference sequence). The trim removed 2 bases at V and 6 bases at J, leaving 6 bases unmatched. The CDR3 is made up of 14 amino acids. The CDR3 nucleotides read TGTGCCTGGAGTCCTGGACAGGGAGGTCAGCCCCAGCATTTT. Translating gives CAWSPGQGGQPQHF.

This sequence joins TRBV5-4 and TRBJ2-6; D is perhaps TRBD1 (6 bases). This CDR3 contains 19 residues. V lost 4 bases to trimming and J lost 2 bases, with 22 bases between them. CDR1 and CDR2 from the germline V gene are SGHNT and YYREEE (reference sequence). In nucleotides, the CDR3 is TGTGCCAGCAGCAGGACCCCGGGACACACTGCGACTGGGGCCAACGTCCTGACTTTC. This gives the protein CASSRTPGHTATGANVLTF.

In its sample, this clone was seen a few times. The V gene is TRBV2, the J gene TRBJ1-5, with D possibly TRBD1 on 5 matching bases. The CDR3 spans 14 residues. CDR1 and CDR2 from the germline V gene are SNHLY and FYNNEI. With 7 bases removed from V and 7 bases from J, the gap between germline ends came to 17 bases. The CDR3 spells CASTLGEGWQPQHF. DNA of the CDR3: TGTGCCAGCACATTAGGGGAGGGGTGGCAGCCCCAGCATTTT.

This clone was seen a few times. The gene calls are TRBV29-1 and TRBJ2-5, with 10 bases fitting TRBD2. The length of the CDR3 is 12 residues. Germline values: CDR1 SQVTM, CDR2 ANQGSEA. Losses at the gene ends were 6 bases for V and 5 bases for J; bases not matched to a gene: 3. In nucleotides, the CDR3 is TGCAGCGTGGGACTAGCGAGGGAGACCCAGTACTTC. Protein sequence: CSVGLARETQYF.

This clone has more than one count but fewer than ten. V gene TRBV28 combines with J gene TRBJ1-1, with 7 bases aligning to TRBD1. Germline V CDR1 and CDR2: MDHEN, SYDVKM. The junction had 7 bases not matched to a gene; V was cut back by 6 bases and J by 0 bases. The CDR3 sequence is 15 residues long. CDR3 sequence: CASRPHRGMNTEAFF. CDR3 coding DNA: TGTGCCAGCAGACCGCACAGGGGCATGAACACTGAAGCTTTCTTT.

This clone has only a few counts. This rearrangement joins TRBV5-1 to TRBJ2-5, with D possibly matching TRBD2 (5 bases). The germline V gene encodes CDR1 SGHRS and CDR2 YFSETQ. Deletions cut 7 bases from V and 5 bases from J, with 21 bases between. There are 15 residues in the CDR3. CDR3 sequence: CASGDPTRLVETQYF. DNA for the CDR3: TGCGCCAGCGGGGATCCCACTAGGCTAGTCGAGACCCAGTACTTC.

V is TRBV29-1 and J is TRBJ2-5; 8 bases map to TRBD2. The CDR3 length is 14 residues. The germline gives CDR1 SQVTM, CDR2 ANQGSEA. J gave up 5 bases and V 3 bases, and 8 bases lay outside the gene matches. The CDR3 loop reads CSVEEAGGGETQYF. Written as DNA, the CDR3 is TGCAGCGTTGAGGAGGCGGGAGGAGGTGAGACCCAGTACTTC.

The chain is built from TRBV29-1 and TRBJ1-2; D remains ambiguous. Looked up from germline, CDR1 is SQVTM and CDR2 is ANQGSEA. Trimming shortened V by 7 bases and J by 6 bases, and 18 bases separated the two germline ends. CDR3 length: 13 residues. The CDR3 nucleotides read TGCAGCGGGGTGGGTAGACTCACGGATGGCTACACCTTC. Encoded protein: CSGVGRLTDGYTF.

V and J are TRBV11-2 and TRBJ2-3, with a possible D match to TRBD2 (6 bases). The CDR3 runs to 12 residues. Trimming cost V 5 bases and J 5 bases, with 8 bases left between them. CDR1 is SGHAT, CDR2 FQNNGV, per germline. CDR3 in DNA: TGTGCCAGCAGCGCTAGCGTAGATACGCAGTATTTT. This gives the protein CASSASVDTQYF.

The sample holds a few counts of this clone. The chain couples TRBV4-3 to TRBJ2-3, with D possibly TRBD2 on 6 matching bases. Per the germline V gene, CDR1 is LGHNA and CDR2 is YSLEER. Trimming took 1 base from V and 3 from J, leaving 11 bases between them. The CDR3 spans 15 residues. The CDR3 bases are TGCGCCAGCAGCCAAGGAATGGGGGGTACAGATACGCAGTATTTT. It encodes CASSQGMGGTDTQYF.

The V and J genes are TRBV21-1 and TRBJ2-7; TRBD2, the table's D call, was not compared with the DNA. TRBV21-1 is a known pseudogene. CDR3 size: 18 residues. The CDR3 reads CASSNGDCRREGLDEQYF. Written as DNA, the CDR3 is TGTGCCAGCAGCAACGGGGATTGTCGACGGGAGGGCCTGGACGAGCAGTACTTC.

This chain uses TRBV5-4 with TRBJ2-5, with 9 nucleotides matching TRBD2. The CDR3 extends over 17 amino acids. Germline V gene data show CDR1 as SGHNT and CDR2 as YYREEE (reference sequence). V trimming: 1 base; J trimming: 0 bases; junction bases outside the gene matches: 7. In nucleotides, the CDR3 is TGTGCCAGCAGCTTGCTGATGCTAGCGGGGAACCAAGAGACCCAGTACTTC. Translating gives CASSLLMLAGNQETQYF. Variable domain in full (rest from reference TRBV5-4 and TRBJ2-5): ETGVTQSPTHLIKTRGQQVTLRCSSQSGHNTVSWYQQALGQGPQFIFQYYREEENGRGNFPPRFSGLQFPNYSSELNVNALELDDSALYLCASSLLMLAGNQETQYFGPGTRLLVL.

This clone has a handful of counts. V is TRBV4-1 and J is TRBJ1-5; tentatively, D is TRBD1 (6 bases). The CDR3 runs 15 residues. CDR1 MGHRA and CDR2 YSYEKL come from the germline V gene. V shed 3 bases and J shed 0 bases, with 9 bases lying between them. CDR3 in DNA: TGCGCCAGCAGCCAGTACAGGGATAGCAATCAGCCCCAGCATTTT. It yields the protein CASSQYRDSNQPQHF.

This clone appeared a few times. V gene TRBV9 combines with J gene TRBJ2-7; the D gene is possibly TRBD1 (5 bases). The CDR3 contains 13 residues. The germline V gene has CDR1 SGDLS and CDR2 YYNGEE. Trimming took off 1 base at V and 1 base at J, with 6 bases between the two ends. The CDR3 is CASSVQGSYEQYF. The CDR3 nucleotides are TGTGCCAGCAGCGTACAGGGATCCTACGAGCAGTACTTC.

This clone was seen more than once but under ten times. This chain links TRBV12-5 with TRBJ2-1; TRBD1 matches at 10 bases. Germline loops: CDR1 LGHNT, CDR2 FRNRAP. The CDR3 length is 17 residues. Trimming at V came to 4 bases and at J to 4 bases, leaving 10 bases not matched to a gene. The CDR3 here is CASGSTRDRGIYNEQFF. As DNA, the CDR3 is TGTGCTAGTGGTTCAACCCGGGACAGGGGAATATACAATGAGCAGTTCTTC.

This clone was recorded a few times. CDR3 region: CASSPHTGGAVDTQYF. The DNA of the CDR3 is TGTGCCAGCAGTCCCCATACAGGGGGCGCGGTAGATACGCAGTATTTT. The chain links TRBV28 to TRBJ2-3; 9 positions match TRBD1. The V gene end was trimmed by 5 bases and the J gene end by 5 bases; junction bases not matched to a gene: 11. This CDR3 is 16 amino acids long. CDR1 and CDR2 from the germline V gene are MDHEN and SYDVKM.

This clone was seen only once. The genes are TRBV7-9 and TRBJ2-1, with TRBD1 matching over 11 bases. The CDR3 has 16 amino acids. With V trimmed by 5 bases and J by 11 bases, 14 bases remained unmatched. Germline values: CDR1 SEHNR, CDR2 FQNEAQ (reference sequence). CDR3 in amino acids: CASSLPSGTGGLQQFF. In nucleotides, the CDR3 is TGTGCCAGCAGCCTTCCTTCCGGGACAGGGGGTTTGCAGCAGTTCTTC.

The sample holds a few counts of this clone. This rearrangement joins TRBV7-2 to TRBJ2-3, with 9 bases aligning to TRBD2. Germline V gene lookup returns CDR1 SGHTA and CDR2 FQGNSA. J lost 7 bases, V lost 0 bases, and 5 bases had no gene match. This CDR3 has 15 residues. CDR3 in amino acids: CASSLAQASGNTQYF. CDR3 DNA sequence: TGTGCCAGCAGCTTAGCGCAGGCTAGCGGGAATACGCAGTATTTT. Filled out from reference TRBV7-2 and TRBJ2-3, the complete variable domain reads GAGVSQSPSNKVTEKGKDVELRCDPISGHTALYWYRQSLGQGLEFLIYFQGNSAPDKSGLPSDRFSAERTGGSVSTLTIQRTQQEDSAVYLCASSLAQASGNTQYFGPGTRLTVL.

The V call is TRBV5-1, the J call TRBJ1-1; TRBD1 is a possible D gene (5 bases). Trimming stripped 5 bases from V and 1 base from J, with 9 bases between. Germline CDR1 and CDR2: SGHRS and YFSETQ. This CDR3 is built from 13 residues. For the CDR3, the DNA is TGCGCCAGCAGTTTACAGGAGAACACTGAAGCTTTCTTT. Translation gives CASSLQENTEAFF.

This clone was detected a few times. CDR3 sequence: CASRPQRTFTEAFF. CDR3 DNA sequence: TGTGCCAGCAGGCCCCAACGGACTTTCACTGAAGCTTTCTTT. The chain combines TRBV7-2 with TRBJ1-1; no clear D. Per germline, CDR1 SGHTA and CDR2 FQGNSA. The CDR3 is 14 amino acids. The V end was cut by 6 bases, the J end by 4 bases, with 15 bases between.

The V call is TRBV5-1, the J call TRBJ1-2, with 8 nucleotides matching TRBD1. Germline lookup yields CDR1 SGHRS and CDR2 YFSETQ. V was clipped by 4 bases and J by 0 bases; unmatched bases: 11. There are 17 residues in the CDR3. The CDR3: CASSLRTGPSSNYGYTF. The CDR3 nucleotides read TGCGCCAGCAGCCTTCGGACAGGGCCCTCCTCTAACTATGGCTACACCTTC.

This clone was observed a handful of times. This chain links TRBV29-1 with TRBJ2-1; D possibly corresponds to TRBD2 (5 bases). Germline CDR1 is SQVTM and CDR2 is ANQGSEA. This CDR3 has 13 amino acids. Trimming stripped 6 bases from V and 4 bases from J, with 13 bases between. This chain's CDR3 is CSVDPRTYNEQFF. The DNA for the CDR3 is TGCAGCGTCGACCCTCGGACTTACAATGAGCAGTTCTTC.